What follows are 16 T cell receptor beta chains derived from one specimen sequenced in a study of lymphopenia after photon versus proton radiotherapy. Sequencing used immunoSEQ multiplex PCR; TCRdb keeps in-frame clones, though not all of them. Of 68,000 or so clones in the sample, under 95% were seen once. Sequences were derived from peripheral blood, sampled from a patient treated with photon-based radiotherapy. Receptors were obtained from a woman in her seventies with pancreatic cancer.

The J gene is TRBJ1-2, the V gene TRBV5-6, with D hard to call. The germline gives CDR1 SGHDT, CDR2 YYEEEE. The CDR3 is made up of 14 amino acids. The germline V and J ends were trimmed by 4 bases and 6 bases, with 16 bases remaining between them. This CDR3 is CASSALGRTNGYTF. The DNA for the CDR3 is TGTGCCAGCAGCGCTCTAGGCAGGACTAATGGCTACACCTTC. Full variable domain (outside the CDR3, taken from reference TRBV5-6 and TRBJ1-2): DAGVTQSPTHLIKTRGQQVTLRCSPKSGHDTVSWYQQALGQGPQFIFQYYEEEERQRGNFPDRFSGHQFPNYSSELNVNALLLGDSALYLCASSALGRTNGYTFGSGTRLTVV.

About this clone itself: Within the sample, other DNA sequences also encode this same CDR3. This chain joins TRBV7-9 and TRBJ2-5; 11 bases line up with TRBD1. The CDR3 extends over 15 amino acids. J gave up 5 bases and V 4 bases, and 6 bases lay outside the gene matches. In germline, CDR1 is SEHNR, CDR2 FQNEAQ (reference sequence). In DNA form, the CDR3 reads TGTGCCAGCAGCTCCGGGACAGGGGGGAGGGAGACCCAGTACTTC. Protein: CASSSGTGGRETQYF. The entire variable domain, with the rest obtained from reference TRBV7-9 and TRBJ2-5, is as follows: DTGVSQNPRHKITKRGQNVTFRCDPISEHNRLYWYRQTLGQGPEFLTYFQNEAQLEKSRLLSDRFSAERPKGSFSTLEIQRTEQGDSAMYLCASSSGTGGRETQYFGPGTRLLVL.

The chain's CDR3 is CASSPVRDSSYEQYF. The DNA for the CDR3 is TGTGCCAGCTCACCAGTGCGGGACTCTTCCTACGAGCAGTACTTC. The chain has TRBV18 and TRBJ2-7; the D gene is possibly TRBD2 (6 bases). This CDR3 has 15 amino acids. Germline CDR1 reads KGHSH; CDR2 reads LQKENI. V was clipped by 2 bases and J by 1 base, with 12 bases between them.

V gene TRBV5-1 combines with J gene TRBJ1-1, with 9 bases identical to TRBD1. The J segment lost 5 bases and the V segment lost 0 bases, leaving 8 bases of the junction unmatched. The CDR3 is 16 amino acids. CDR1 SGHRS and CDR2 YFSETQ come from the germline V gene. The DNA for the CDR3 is TGCGCCAGCAGCTTGGTTGGACAGGGGTCCGGGACTGAAGCTTTCTTT. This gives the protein CASSLVGQGSGTEAFF.

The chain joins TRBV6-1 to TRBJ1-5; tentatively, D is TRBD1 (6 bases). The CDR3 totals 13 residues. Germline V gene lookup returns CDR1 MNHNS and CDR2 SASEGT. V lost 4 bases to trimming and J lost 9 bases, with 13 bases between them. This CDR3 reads CASSAQGPGPQHF. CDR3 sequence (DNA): TGTGCCAGCAGTGCACAGGGCCCGGGGCCCCAGCATTTT.

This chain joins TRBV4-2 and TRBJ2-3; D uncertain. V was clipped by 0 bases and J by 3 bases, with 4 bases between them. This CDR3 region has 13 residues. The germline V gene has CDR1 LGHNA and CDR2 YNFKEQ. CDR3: CASSQDMTDTQYF. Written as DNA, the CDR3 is TGTGCCAGCAGCCAAGATATGACAGATACGCAGTATTTT.

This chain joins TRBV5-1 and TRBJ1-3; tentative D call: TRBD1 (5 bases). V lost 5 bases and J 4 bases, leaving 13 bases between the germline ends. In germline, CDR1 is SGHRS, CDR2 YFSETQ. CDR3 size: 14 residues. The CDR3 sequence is CASRQQGPGNTIYF. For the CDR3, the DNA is TGCGCCAGCAGGCAGCAGGGCCCCGGAAACACCATATATTTT.

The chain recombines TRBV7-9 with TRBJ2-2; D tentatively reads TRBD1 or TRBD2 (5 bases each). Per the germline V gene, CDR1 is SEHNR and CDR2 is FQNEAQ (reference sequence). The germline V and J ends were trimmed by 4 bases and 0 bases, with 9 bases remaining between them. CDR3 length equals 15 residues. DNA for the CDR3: TGTGCCAGCAGCTGGGGACGGACGAACACCGGGGAGCTGTTTTTT. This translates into CASSWGRTNTGELFF.

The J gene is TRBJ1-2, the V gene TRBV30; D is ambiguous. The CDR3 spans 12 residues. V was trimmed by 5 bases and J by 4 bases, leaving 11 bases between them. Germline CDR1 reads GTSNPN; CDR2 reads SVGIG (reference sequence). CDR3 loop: CAWSGRTYGYTF. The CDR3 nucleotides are TGTGCCTGGTCTGGGCGGACCTATGGCTACACCTTC.

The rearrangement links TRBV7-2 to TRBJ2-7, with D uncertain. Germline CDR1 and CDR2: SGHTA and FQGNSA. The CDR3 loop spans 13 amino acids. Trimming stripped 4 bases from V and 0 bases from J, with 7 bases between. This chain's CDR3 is CASSWAPSYEQYF. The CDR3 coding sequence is TGTGCCAGCAGCTGGGCCCCCTCCTACGAGCAGTACTTC.

The CDR3 region has the DNA TGCGCCAGCAGCCTTCGTAGCGGGAGGGGCTCCTACAATGAGCAGTTCTTC. Its protein is CASSLRSGRGSYNEQFF. The chain has TRBV4-1 and TRBJ2-1; 11 bases map to TRBD2. J was trimmed by 0 bases and V by 4 bases; bases with no gene match: 5. Per germline, CDR1 MGHRA and CDR2 YSYEKL. The CDR3 contains 17 residues.

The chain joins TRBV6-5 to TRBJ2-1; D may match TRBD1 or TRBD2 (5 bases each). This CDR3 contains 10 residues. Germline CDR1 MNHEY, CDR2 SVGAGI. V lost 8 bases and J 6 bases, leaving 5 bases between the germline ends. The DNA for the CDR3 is TGTGCCAGCGGGACCAATGAGCAGTTCTTC. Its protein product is CASGTNEQFF.

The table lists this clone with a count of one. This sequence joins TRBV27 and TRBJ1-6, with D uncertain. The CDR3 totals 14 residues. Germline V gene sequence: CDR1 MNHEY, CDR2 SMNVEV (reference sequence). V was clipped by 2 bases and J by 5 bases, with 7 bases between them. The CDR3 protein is CASSLGQDNSPLHF. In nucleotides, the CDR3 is TGTGCCAGCAGTTTAGGGCAGGATAATTCACCCCTCCACTTT.

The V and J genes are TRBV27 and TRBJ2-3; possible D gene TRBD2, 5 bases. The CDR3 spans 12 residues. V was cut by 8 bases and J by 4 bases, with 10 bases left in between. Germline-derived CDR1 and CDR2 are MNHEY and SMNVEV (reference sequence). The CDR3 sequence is CASLGDADTQYF. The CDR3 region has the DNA TGTGCCAGCCTGGGAGACGCAGATACGCAGTATTTT.

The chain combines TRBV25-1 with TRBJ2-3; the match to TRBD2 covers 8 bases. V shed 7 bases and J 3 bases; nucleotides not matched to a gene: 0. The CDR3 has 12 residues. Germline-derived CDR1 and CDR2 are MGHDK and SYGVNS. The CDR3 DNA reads TGTGCCAGCACTAGCGGGACAGATACGCAGTATTTT. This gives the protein CASTSGTDTQYF. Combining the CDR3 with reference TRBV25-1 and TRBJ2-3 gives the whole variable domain EADIYQTPRYLVIGTGKKITLECSQTMGHDKMYWYQQDPGMELHLIHYSYGVNSTEKGDLSSESTVSRIRTEHFPLTLESARPSHTSQYLCASTSGTDTQYFGPGTRLTVL.

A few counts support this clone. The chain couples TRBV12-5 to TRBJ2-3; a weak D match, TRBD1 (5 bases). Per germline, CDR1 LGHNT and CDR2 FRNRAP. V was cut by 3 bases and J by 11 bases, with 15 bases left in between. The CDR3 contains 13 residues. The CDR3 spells CASGLRGPREQYF. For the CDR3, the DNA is TGTGCTAGTGGTTTAAGGGGTCCCCGCGAGCAGTATTTT.